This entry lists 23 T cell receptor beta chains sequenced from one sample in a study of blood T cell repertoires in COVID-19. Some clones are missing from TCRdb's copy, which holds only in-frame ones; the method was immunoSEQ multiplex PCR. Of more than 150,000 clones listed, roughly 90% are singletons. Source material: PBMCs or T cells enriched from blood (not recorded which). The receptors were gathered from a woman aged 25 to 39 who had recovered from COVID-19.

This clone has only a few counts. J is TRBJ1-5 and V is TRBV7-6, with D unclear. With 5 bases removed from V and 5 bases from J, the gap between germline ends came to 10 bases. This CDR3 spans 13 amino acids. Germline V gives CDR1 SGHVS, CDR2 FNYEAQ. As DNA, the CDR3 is TGTGCCAGCAGCCGCCGGAGGGATCAGCCCCAGCATTTT. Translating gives CASSRRRDQPQHF.

CDR3 in DNA: TGCAGTGCTAGTCTAGCGGCGTACGAGCAGTACTTC. Its protein product is CSASLAAYEQYF. This chain joins TRBV20-1 and TRBJ2-7, with 7 bases fitting TRBD2. Germline V gene sequence: CDR1 DFQATT, CDR2 SNEGSKA (reference sequence). The V segment lost 3 bases and the J segment 4 bases; nucleotides outside the gene matches: 3. CDR3 size: 12 residues.

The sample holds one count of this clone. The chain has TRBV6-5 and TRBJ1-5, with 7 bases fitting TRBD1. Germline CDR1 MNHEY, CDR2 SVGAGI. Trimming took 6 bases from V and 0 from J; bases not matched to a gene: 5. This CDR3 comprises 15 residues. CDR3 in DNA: TGTGCCAGCAGGGGGACAGATAATAGCAATCAGCCCCAGCATTTT. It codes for CASRGTDNSNQPQHF.

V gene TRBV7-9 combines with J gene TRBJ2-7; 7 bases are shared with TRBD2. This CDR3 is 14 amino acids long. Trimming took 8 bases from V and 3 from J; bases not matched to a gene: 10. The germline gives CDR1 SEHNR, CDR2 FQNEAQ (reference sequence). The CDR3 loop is CASGRGATYYEQYF. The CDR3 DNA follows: TGTGCCAGCGGGAGGGGTGCCACATACTACGAGCAGTACTTC.

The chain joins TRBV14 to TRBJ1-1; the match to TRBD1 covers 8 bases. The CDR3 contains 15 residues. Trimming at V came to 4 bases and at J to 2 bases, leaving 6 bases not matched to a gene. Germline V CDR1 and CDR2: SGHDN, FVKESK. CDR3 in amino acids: CASSPLTGENTEAFF. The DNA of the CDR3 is TGTGCCAGCAGCCCTTTGACAGGGGAAAACACTGAAGCTTTCTTT.

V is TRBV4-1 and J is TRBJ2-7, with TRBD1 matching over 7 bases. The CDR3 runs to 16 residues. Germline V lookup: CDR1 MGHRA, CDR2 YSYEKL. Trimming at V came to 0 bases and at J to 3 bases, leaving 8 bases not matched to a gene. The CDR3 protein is CASSQDGRDSGYEQYF. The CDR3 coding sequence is TGCGCCAGCAGCCAAGATGGTCGGGACAGTGGCTACGAGCAGTACTTC.

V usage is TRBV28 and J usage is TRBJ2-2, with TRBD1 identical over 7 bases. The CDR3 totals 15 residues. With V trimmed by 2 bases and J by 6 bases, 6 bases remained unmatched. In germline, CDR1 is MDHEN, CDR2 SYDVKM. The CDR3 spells CASSLRTGDPGELFF. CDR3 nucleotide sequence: TGTGCCAGCAGTTTACGTACAGGGGATCCCGGGGAGCTGTTTTTT.

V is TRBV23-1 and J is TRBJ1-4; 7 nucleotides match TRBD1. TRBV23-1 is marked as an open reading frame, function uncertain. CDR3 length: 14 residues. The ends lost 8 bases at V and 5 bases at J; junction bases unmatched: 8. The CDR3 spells CASVKTGRNEKLFF. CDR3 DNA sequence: TGCGCCAGCGTCAAGACAGGGAGGAATGAAAAACTGTTTTTT.

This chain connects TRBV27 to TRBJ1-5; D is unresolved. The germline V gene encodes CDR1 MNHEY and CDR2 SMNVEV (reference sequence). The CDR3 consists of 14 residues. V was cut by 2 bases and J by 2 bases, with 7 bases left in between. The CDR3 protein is CASSLVGGNQPQHF. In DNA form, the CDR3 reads TGTGCCAGCAGTTTAGTCGGTGGCAATCAGCCCCAGCATTTT.

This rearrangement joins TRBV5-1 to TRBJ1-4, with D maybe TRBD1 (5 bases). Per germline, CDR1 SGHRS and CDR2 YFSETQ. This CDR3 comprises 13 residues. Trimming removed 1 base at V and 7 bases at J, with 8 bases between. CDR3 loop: CASSLRRGEKLFF. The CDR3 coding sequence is TGCGCCAGCAGCTTGAGGAGGGGTGAAAAACTGTTTTTT.

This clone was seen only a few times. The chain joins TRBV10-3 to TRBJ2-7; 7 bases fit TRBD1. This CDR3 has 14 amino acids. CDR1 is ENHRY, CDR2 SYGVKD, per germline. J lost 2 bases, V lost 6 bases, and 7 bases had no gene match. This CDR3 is CAIRFDRVPYEQYF. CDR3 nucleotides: TGTGCCATCAGATTTGACAGGGTACCCTACGAGCAGTACTTC.

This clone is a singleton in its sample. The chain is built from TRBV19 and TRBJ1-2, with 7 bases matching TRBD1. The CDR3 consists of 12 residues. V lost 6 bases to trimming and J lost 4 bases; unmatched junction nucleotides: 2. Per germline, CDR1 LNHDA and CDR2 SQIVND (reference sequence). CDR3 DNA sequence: TGTGCCAGTAGAGGGGACAGCTATGGCTACACCTTC. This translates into CASRGDSYGYTF.

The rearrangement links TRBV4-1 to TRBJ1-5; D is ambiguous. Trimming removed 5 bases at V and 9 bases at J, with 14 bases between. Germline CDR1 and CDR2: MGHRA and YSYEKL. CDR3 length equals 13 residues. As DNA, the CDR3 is TGCGCCAGCAGCGGAAGGATGGAGGGGCCCCAGCATTTT. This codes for CASSGRMEGPQHF.

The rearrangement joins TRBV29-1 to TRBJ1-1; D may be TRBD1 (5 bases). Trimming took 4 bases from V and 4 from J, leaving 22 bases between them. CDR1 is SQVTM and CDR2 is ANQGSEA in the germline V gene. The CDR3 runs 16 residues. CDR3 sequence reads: CSVVGFGLDGGTEAFF. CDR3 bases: TGCAGCGTTGTCGGATTTGGCCTGGACGGGGGCACTGAAGCTTTCTTT.

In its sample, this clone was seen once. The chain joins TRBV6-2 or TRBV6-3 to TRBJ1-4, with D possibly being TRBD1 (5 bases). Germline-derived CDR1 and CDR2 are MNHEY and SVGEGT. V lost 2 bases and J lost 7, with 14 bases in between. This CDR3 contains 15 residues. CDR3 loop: CASSYRGQVGEKLFF. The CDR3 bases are TGTGCCAGCAGTTACCGTGGACAAGTCGGTGAAAAACTGTTTTTT.

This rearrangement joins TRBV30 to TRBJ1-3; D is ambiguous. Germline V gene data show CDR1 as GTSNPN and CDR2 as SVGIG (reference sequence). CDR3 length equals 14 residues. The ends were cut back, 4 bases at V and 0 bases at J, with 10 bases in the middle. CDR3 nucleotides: TGTGCCTGGATGTCCACTTACTCTGGAAACACCATATATTTT. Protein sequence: CAWMSTYSGNTIYF.

CDR3 residues: CASSVLAGAGEQFF. CDR3 sequence (DNA): TGTGCCAGCAGCGTCCTAGCGGGAGCAGGTGAGCAGTTCTTC. The chain combines TRBV7-9 with TRBJ2-1, with 10 bases identical to TRBD2. Germline V CDR1 and CDR2: SEHNR, FQNEAQ (reference sequence). The CDR3 has 14 residues. V gave up 5 bases and J gave up 9 bases; unmatched junction bases: 7.

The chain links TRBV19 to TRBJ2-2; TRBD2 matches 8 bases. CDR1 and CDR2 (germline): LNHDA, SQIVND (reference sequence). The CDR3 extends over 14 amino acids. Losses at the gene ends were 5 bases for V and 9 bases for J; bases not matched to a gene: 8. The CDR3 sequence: CASSSLRGVRELFF. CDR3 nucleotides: TGTGCCAGTAGTTCTCTGCGGGGGGTCAGGGAGCTGTTTTTT.

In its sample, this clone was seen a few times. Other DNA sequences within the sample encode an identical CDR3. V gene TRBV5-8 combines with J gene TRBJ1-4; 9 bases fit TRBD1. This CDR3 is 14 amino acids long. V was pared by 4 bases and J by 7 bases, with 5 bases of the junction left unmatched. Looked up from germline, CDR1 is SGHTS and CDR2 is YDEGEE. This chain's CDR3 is CASSRGQGSEKLFF. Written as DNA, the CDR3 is TGTGCCAGCAGCCGCGGACAGGGGAGTGAAAAACTGTTTTTT.

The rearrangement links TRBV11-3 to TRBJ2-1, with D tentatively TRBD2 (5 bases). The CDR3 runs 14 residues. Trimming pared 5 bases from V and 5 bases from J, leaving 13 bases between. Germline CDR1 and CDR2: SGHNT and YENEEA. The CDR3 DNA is TGTGCCAGCAGCCAACCGGGGTCTAACAATGAGCAGTTCTTC. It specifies CASSQPGSNNEQFF.

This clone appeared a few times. This chain's CDR3 is CASSTLGRKVQPQHF. The CDR3 DNA is TGTGCCAGTAGTACCCTGGGCAGGAAGGTTCAGCCCCAGCATTTT. The chain uses TRBV19 and TRBJ1-5; D unresolved. V lost 4 bases to trimming and J lost 6 bases, with 16 bases between them. Per germline, CDR1 LNHDA and CDR2 SQIVND (reference sequence). The CDR3 has 15 residues.

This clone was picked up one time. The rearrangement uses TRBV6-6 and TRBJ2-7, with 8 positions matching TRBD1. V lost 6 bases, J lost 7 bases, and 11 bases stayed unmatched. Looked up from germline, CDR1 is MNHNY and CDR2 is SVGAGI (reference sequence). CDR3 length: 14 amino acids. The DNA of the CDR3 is TGTGCCAGCAGGTACACAGGGGGAGATTGGGAGCAGTACTTC. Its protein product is CASRYTGGDWEQYF.

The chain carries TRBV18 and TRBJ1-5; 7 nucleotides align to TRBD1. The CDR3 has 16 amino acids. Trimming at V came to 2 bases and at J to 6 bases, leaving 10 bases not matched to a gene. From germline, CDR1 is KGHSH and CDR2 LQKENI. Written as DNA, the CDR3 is TGTGCCAGCTCACCAACCGGGACAGATTTCGGTCAGCCCCAGCATTTT. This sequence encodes CASSPTGTDFGQPQHF.